This entry concerns a single T cell receptor beta chain. The protocol was immunoSEQ multiplex PCR, while the TCRdb copy is restricted to in-frame clones and leaves out a portion. The sample lists tens of thousands of clones; 90% were seen once. These data originate in a study of technical replicates of blood from a handful of donors. The germline CDR1 and CDR2 sequences are KGHSH and LQKENI. V was clipped by 2 bases and J by 4 bases; unmatched bases: 2. CDR3 length equals 14 residues. This TCR was recovered from a human donor in good health. Some clones in this sample may be carry-over from other donors' samples. The gene calls are TRBV18 and TRBJ2-7; TRBD2 aligns across 10 bases. The material sequenced was PBMCs. The chain's CDR3 is CASSPGSGRYEQYF. The CDR3 DNA is TGTGCCAGCTCACCAGGTAGCGGGAGGTACGAGCAGTACTTC.